The 26 T cell receptor beta chains listed next were all sequenced from one sample in a study of cytomegalovirus exposure and HLA in healthy donors. Amplification used 60 Vbeta primers and 13 Jbeta primers. Clones were read by immunoSEQ multiplex PCR, and TCRdb kept only the in-frame ones, dropping some. The data show roughly 76,000 clones, with 79% seen just once and 2% to 3% held by the top ten. Material for sequencing was PBMCs. These receptors were obtained from a man aged 30 to 45 in good health and CMV-seronegative.

This rearrangement joins TRBV4-1 to TRBJ2-7; the D gene is possibly TRBD2 (6 bases). Trimming cost V 0 bases and J 3 bases, with 9 bases left between them. There are 14 residues in the CDR3. Germline CDR1 MGHRA, CDR2 YSYEKL. The chain's CDR3 is CASSQDGSGYEQYF. CDR3 sequence (DNA): TGCGCCAGCAGCCAAGACGGGAGCGGCTACGAGCAGTACTTC.

The chain has TRBV13 and TRBJ2-2; no definite D call. The CDR3 has 11 residues. Germline V CDR1 and CDR2: PRHDT, FYEKMQ (reference sequence). Trimming removed 5 bases from V and 5 bases from J, with 3 bases in between. CDR3 sequence (DNA): TGTGCCAGCAGCCCAACCGGGGAGCTGTTTTTT. Translation gives CASSPTGELFF.

The V and J genes are TRBV9 and TRBJ2-1; 8 nucleotides agree with TRBD2. Trimming removed 4 bases from V and 12 bases from J; junction bases left unmatched: 18. The V gene's germline CDR1 is SGDLS and CDR2 YYNGEE. The CDR3 extends over 16 amino acids. The CDR3 DNA reads as TGTGCCAGCAGCCCCTCGCCGGGACTAGGGGGAGAGGGGCAGTTCTTC. Its protein product is CASSPSPGLGGEGQFF.

The chain links TRBV7-9 to TRBJ1-1; D call uncertain. Trimming stripped 2 bases from V and 8 bases from J, with 9 bases between. This CDR3 is built from 12 residues. Looked up from germline, CDR1 is SEHNR and CDR2 is FQNEAQ (reference sequence). The CDR3 loop is CASSLTGREAFF. The DNA of the CDR3 is TGTGCCAGCAGCTTAACTGGTCGGGAAGCTTTCTTT.

The chain carries TRBV6-5 and TRBJ1-3; D is undetermined. The CDR3 runs to 13 residues. Germline CDR1 reads MNHEY; CDR2 reads SVGAGI. Trimming pared 6 bases from V and 2 bases from J, leaving 8 bases between. CDR3 amino acids: CASSPRPGNTIYF. In nucleotides, the CDR3 is TGTGCCAGCAGCCCTAGACCTGGAAACACCATATATTTT.

The gene calls are TRBV25-1 and TRBJ2-7; tentative D call: TRBD2 (6 bases). Germline V lookup: CDR1 MGHDK, CDR2 SYGVNS. The CDR3 is 12 residues long. V was shortened by 6 bases and J by 3 bases, with 9 bases between the two germline ends. CDR3 coding DNA: TGTGCCAGCAGCGCCGGGAGCTACGAGCAGTACTTC. Translated: CASSAGSYEQYF.

This clone was detected a few times. The chain combines TRBV6-5 with TRBJ1-4, with 7 bases that match TRBD1. Germline V CDR1 and CDR2: MNHEY, SVGAGI. Trimming cost V 7 bases and J 11 bases; bases outside gene matches: 13. This CDR3 has 14 amino acids. CDR3 protein: CASKGETGSLKLFF. The CDR3 DNA follows: TGTGCCAGCAAAGGGGAGACAGGGTCCCTGAAACTGTTTTTT.

V gene TRBV4-1 combines with J gene TRBJ2-7, with 11 bases aligning to TRBD2. V dropped 4 bases and J dropped 4; count of bases not matched to a gene: 3. The CDR3 extends over 14 amino acids. The germline gives CDR1 MGHRA, CDR2 YSYEKL. The CDR3: CASSLAGGPYEQYF. The CDR3 coding sequence is TGCGCCAGCAGCCTAGCGGGAGGGCCTTACGAGCAGTACTTC.

This chain links TRBV7-2 with TRBJ1-4; tentative D call: TRBD1 (6 bases). Germline V gene lookup returns CDR1 SGHTA and CDR2 FQGNSA. CDR3 length: 15 residues. Trimming pared 7 bases from V and 5 bases from J, leaving 17 bases between. The CDR3 DNA reads as TGTGCCAGCAACCGTAATGGGGGACACAATGAAAAACTGTTTTTT. Translated, it gives CASNRNGGHNEKLFF.

The chain carries TRBV15 and TRBJ2-1, with TRBD2 matching 13 bases. CDR1 is LNHNV, CDR2 YYDKDF, per germline (reference sequence). The length of the CDR3 is 15 residues. V lost 1 base and J lost 9; bases outside the gene matches: 3. The chain's CDR3 is CATSRARLAGGEQFF. The CDR3 coding sequence is TGTGCCACCAGCAGAGCTCGACTAGCGGGAGGTGAGCAGTTCTTC.

This CDR3 is CASQSLQRGFTDTQYF. As DNA, the CDR3 is TGTGCCAGCCAATCGCTCCAGCGGGGATTCACAGATACGCAGTATTTT. V and J are TRBV27 and TRBJ2-3, with TRBD2 identical over 7 bases. Losses at the gene ends were 8 bases for V and 2 bases for J; bases not matched to a gene: 13. Germline loops: CDR1 MNHEY, CDR2 SMNVEV (reference sequence). The CDR3 runs 16 residues.

This clone was detected once. The chain recombines TRBV7-2 with TRBJ1-5; perhaps TRBD1 as D (5 bases). Trimming took off 2 bases at V and 3 bases at J, with 8 bases between the two ends. In germline, CDR1 is SGHTA, CDR2 FQGNSA. The CDR3 is made up of 14 amino acids. This CDR3 is CASSLLRDNQPQHF. The CDR3 region has the DNA TGTGCCAGCAGCTTACTCAGGGACAATCAGCCCCAGCATTTT.

Regarding this clone: Compared with germline, one end of the junction differs, possibly owing to a read error. The chain has TRBV7-9 and TRBJ2-3, with TRBD2 identical over 7 bases. This CDR3 spans 16 amino acids. In germline, CDR1 is SEHNR, CDR2 FQNEAQ (reference sequence). The CDR3 reads CSSSLAKSGDTDTQYF. The CDR3 nucleotides read TGTTCCAGCAGCTTAGCTAAAAGCGGGGACACAGATACGCAGTATTTT.

The chain carries TRBV4-3 and TRBJ1-2, with 10 bases aligning to TRBD1. The CDR3 consists of 16 residues. CDR1 and CDR2 from the germline V gene are LGHNA and YSLEER. With V trimmed by 4 bases and J by 0 bases, 5 bases remained unmatched. CDR3 amino acids: CASSPAGTGANYGYTF. The CDR3 DNA reads as TGCGCCAGCAGCCCAGCCGGGACAGGGGCTAACTATGGCTACACCTTC.

The chain recombines TRBV19 with TRBJ2-5; 7 positions match TRBD2. J lost 4 bases, V lost 3 bases, and 5 bases had no gene match. Germline CDR1 and CDR2: LNHDA and SQIVND (reference sequence). CDR3 length equals 14 residues. This chain's CDR3 is CASSMGTIGETQYF. As DNA, the CDR3 is TGTGCCAGTAGTATGGGGACTATCGGAGAGACCCAGTACTTC.

The table lists this clone with a few counts. The CDR3 nucleotides are TGTGCCAGCTCACCATCAAGGGGGCTCAATGAGCAGTTCTTC. Protein sequence: CASSPSRGLNEQFF. The chain employs TRBV18 and TRBJ2-1; 7 positions agree with TRBD1. Trimming cost V 2 bases and J 6 bases; bases outside gene matches: 4. CDR1 is KGHSH, CDR2 LQKENI, per germline. The CDR3 has 14 amino acids.

The rearrangement uses TRBV28 and TRBJ2-2; D possibly corresponds to TRBD1 (6 bases). The V gene lost 3 bases and the J gene lost 7 bases, with 18 bases spanning the gap. Germline values: CDR1 MDHEN, CDR2 SYDVKM. CDR3 length: 16 amino acids. CDR3 nucleotides: TGTGCCAGCAGTTTTGGTTTCAGGGGTTCGAGCGGGGAGCTGTTTTTT. It yields the protein CASSFGFRGSSGELFF.

This clone was counted a single time. This rearrangement joins TRBV6-6 to TRBJ1-1; 7 bases align to TRBD1. Germline lookup yields CDR1 MNHNY and CDR2 SVGAGI (reference sequence). With V trimmed by 6 bases and J by 10 bases, 11 bases remained unmatched. The CDR3 covers 13 residues. The CDR3 here is CASSQRQGMGAFF. For the CDR3, the DNA is TGTGCCAGCAGCCAACGACAGGGAATGGGAGCTTTCTTT.

This clone is a singleton in its sample. The chain combines TRBV7-2 with TRBJ2-1; the D gene is possibly TRBD1 (5 bases). The germline V and J ends were trimmed by 5 bases and 7 bases, with 18 bases remaining between them. Germline CDR1 and CDR2: SGHTA and FQGNSA. The CDR3 runs to 15 residues. CDR3: CASSPTAGQGNEQFF. CDR3 DNA sequence: TGTGCCAGCAGCCCGACGGCAGGGCAAGGAAATGAGCAGTTCTTC.

CDR3 coding DNA: TGTGCCAGCAGTCTAGCGGGGAGCTCCTACGAGCAGTACTTC. It translates to CASSLAGSSYEQYF. The chain couples TRBV27 to TRBJ2-7; 9 nucleotides line up with TRBD2. J was trimmed by 0 bases and V by 5 bases; bases with no gene match: 2. The CDR3 has 14 residues. Germline CDR1 MNHEY, CDR2 SMNVEV (reference sequence).

The CDR3 loop is CAIRSGDTYEQYF. In nucleotides, the CDR3 is TGTGCCATTAGAAGCGGAGATACCTACGAGCAGTACTTC. J is TRBJ2-5 and V is TRBV10-3; possible D gene TRBD2, 5 bases. With the DNA end fitting TRBJ2-7 better, the J assignment may be wrong. Germline V lookup: CDR1 ENHRY, CDR2 SYGVKD. The CDR3 extends over 13 amino acids.

This CDR3 reads CASSERRGNQPQHF. The CDR3 DNA follows: TGTGCCAGCAGTGAGAGGAGGGGCAATCAGCCCCAGCATTTT. The chain links TRBV2 to TRBJ1-5; no clear D gene. In germline, CDR1 is SNHLY, CDR2 FYNNEI. Trimming removed 3 bases from V and 2 bases from J, with 8 bases in between. CDR3 size: 14 residues.

The table lists this clone with a count of one. This chain joins TRBV27 and TRBJ1-1; D call uncertain. This CDR3 spans 14 amino acids. V was trimmed by 1 base and J by 1 base, leaving 7 bases between them. Germline V gene data show CDR1 as MNHEY and CDR2 as SMNVEV (reference sequence). CDR3 in DNA: TGTGCCAGCAGTTTATGGGCAGAGAACACTGAAGCTTTCTTT. Translation gives CASSLWAENTEAFF.

V usage is TRBV7-3 and J usage is TRBJ2-2; D is unresolved. CDR1 is SGHTA, CDR2 FQGTGA, per germline. Trimming removed 2 bases from V and 1 base from J, with 5 bases in between. The CDR3 is made up of 14 amino acids. In DNA, the CDR3 is TGTGCCAGCAGCTTAGGGCGGAACACCGGGGAGCTGTTTTTT. This translates into CASSLGRNTGELFF. Looking up the rest from reference TRBV7-3 and TRBJ2-2 gives the full variable domain: GAGVSQTPSNKVTEKGKYVELRCDPISGHTALYWYRQSLGQGPEFLIYFQGTGAADDSGLPNDRFFAVRPEGSVSTLKIQRTERGDSAVYLCASSLGRNTGELFFGEGSRLTVL.

The chain combines TRBV4-3 with TRBJ1-1; TRBD1 is a possible D gene (6 bases). CDR1 and CDR2 (germline): LGHNA, YSLEER. This CDR3 comprises 14 residues. V was shortened by 2 bases and J by 7 bases, with 14 bases between the two germline ends. DNA for the CDR3: TGCGCCAGCAGCCAAAAGGGACGGGGACATGAAGCTTTCTTT. This gives the protein CASSQKGRGHEAFF.

V and J are TRBV7-2 and TRBJ2-5; 12 nucleotides match TRBD1. Germline assignment: CDR1 SGHTA and CDR2 FQGNSA. The junction had 11 bases not matched to a gene; V was cut back by 4 bases and J by 11 bases. The CDR3 is made up of 15 amino acids. CDR3 DNA sequence: TGTGCCAGCAGCTCCGGGACAGGGGGCCGGGGCAAGCAGTACTTC. The encoded protein is CASSSGTGGRGKQYF.